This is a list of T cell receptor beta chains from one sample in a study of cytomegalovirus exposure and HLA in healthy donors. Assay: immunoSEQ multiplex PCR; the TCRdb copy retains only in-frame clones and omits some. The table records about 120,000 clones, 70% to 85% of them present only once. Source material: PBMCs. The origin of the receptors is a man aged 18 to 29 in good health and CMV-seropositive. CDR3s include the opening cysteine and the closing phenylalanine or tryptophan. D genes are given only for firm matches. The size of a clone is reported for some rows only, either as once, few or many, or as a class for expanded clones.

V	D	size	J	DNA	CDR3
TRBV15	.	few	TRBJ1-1	TGTGCCACCAGCAGGCTGGGGGAGGAAGAAGCTTTCTTT	CATSRLGEEEAFF
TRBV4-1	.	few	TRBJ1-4	TGCGCCAGCAGCCAAGGACAGCGTAATGAAAAACTGTTTTTT	CASSQGQRNEKLFF
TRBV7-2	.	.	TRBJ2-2	TGTGCCAGCAGTCTACGGTCTGGCGGAACCGGGGAGCTGTTTTTT	CASSLRSGGTGELFF
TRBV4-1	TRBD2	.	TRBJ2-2	TGCGCCAGCAGCCAAGAAGCTAGCGGGATTTATACCGGGGAGCTGTTTTTT	CASSQEASGIYTGELFF
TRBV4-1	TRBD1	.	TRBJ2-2	TGCGCCAGCAGCCAAGATGGGACAGGCGTTGTTGGGGAGCTGTTTTTT	CASSQDGTGVVGELFF
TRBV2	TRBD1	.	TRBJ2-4	TGTGCCAGCACCTACGGGACAGGGGGCTGGAACAGTCAGTACTTC	CASTYGTGGWNSQYF
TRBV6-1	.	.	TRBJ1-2	TGTGCCAGCAGTGAATGGGCAGACTATGGCTACACCTTC	CASSEWADYGYTF
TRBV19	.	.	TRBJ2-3	TGTGCCAGTAGCCCCAGGATATTGGGCACAGATACGCAGTATTTT	CASSPRILGTDTQYF
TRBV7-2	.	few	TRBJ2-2	TGTGCCAGCAGCTTTATGGCACTAAACACCGGGGAGCTGTTTTTT	CASSFMALNTGELFF
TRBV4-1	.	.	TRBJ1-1	TGCGCCAGCAGCCTCGGTCGGAACACTGAAGCTTTCTTT	CASSLGRNTEAFF
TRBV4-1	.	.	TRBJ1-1	TGCGCCAGCAGCCAAATGTTCGCGGGGAACACTGAAGCTTTCTTT	CASSQMFAGNTEAFF
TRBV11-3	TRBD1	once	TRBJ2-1	TGTGCCAGCAGCTTAGGCGGGACAGGCGACAATGAGCAGTTCTTC	CASSLGGTGDNEQFF
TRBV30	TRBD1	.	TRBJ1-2	TGTGCCTGGAGAAACAGGGGGCTCCCTTATGGCTACACCTTC	CAWRNRGLPYGYTF
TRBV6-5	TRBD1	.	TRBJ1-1	TGTGCCAGCAGCAACATCAGGGGGGTGAACACTGAAGCTTTCTTT	CASSNIRGVNTEAFF